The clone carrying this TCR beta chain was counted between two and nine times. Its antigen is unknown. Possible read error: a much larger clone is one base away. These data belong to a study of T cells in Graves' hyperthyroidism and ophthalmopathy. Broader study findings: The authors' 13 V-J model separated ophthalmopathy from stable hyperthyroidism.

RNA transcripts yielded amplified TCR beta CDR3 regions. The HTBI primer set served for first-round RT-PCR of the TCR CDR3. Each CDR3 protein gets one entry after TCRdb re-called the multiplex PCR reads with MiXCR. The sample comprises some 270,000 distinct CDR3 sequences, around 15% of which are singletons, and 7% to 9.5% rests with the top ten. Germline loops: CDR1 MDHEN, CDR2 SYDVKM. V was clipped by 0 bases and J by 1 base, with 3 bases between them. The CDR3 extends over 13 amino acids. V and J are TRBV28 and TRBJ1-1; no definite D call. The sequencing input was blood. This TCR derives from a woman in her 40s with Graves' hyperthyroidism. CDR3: CASSLWANTEAFF. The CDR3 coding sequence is TGTGCCAGCAGTTTATGGGCGAACACTGAAGCTTTCTTT. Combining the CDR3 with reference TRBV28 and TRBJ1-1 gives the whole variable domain DVKVTQSSRYLVKRTGEKVFLECVQDMDHENMFWYRQDPGLGLRLIYFSYDVKMKEKGDIPEGYSVSREKKERFSLILESASTNQTSMYLCASSLWANTEAFFGQGTRLTVV.